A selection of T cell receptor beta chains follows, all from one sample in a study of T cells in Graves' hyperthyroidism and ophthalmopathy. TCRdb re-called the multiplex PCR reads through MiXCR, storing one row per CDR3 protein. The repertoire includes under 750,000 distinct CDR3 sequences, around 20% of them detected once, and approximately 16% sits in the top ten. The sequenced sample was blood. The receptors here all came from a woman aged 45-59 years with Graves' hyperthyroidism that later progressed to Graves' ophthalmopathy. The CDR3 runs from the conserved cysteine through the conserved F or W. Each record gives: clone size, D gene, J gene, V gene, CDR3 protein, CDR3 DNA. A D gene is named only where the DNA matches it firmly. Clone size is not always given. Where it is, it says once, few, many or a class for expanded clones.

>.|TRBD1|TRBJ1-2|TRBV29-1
CSVPQGAKGYTF
TGCAGCGTGCCACAGGGGGCGAAGGGCTACACCTTC
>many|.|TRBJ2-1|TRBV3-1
CASSQFASGSYNEQFF
TGTGCCAGCAGCCAATTTGCGTCCGGCTCCTACAATGAGCAGTTCTTC
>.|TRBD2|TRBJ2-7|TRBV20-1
CSARDFSGGSLYEQYF
TGCAGTGCTAGAGATTTTAGCGGGGGCTCCCTCTACGAGCAGTACTTC
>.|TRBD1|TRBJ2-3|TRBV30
CAWLAGGSTDTQYF
TGTGCCTGGTTGGCAGGGGGCTCGACAGATACGCAGTATTTT
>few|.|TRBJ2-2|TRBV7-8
CASSLIPQANTGELFF
TGTGCCAGCAGCTTAATTCCACAGGCGAACACCGGGGAGCTGTTTTTT
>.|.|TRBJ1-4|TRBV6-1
CASTRGWGAQEKLFF
TGTGCCAGCACCCGGGGATGGGGGGCGCAGGAAAAACTGTTTTTT
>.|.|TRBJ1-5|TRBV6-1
CAATAITSNQPQHF
TGTGCCGCGACGGCCATCACGAGCAATCAGCCCCAGCATTTT
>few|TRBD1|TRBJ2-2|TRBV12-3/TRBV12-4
CASTKGQGVTNTGELFF
TGTGCCAGCACCAAGGGACAGGGGGTTACAAACACCGGGGAGCTGTTTTTT
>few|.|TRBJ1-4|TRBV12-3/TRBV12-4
CASGEARGEKLFF
TGTGCCAGCGGGGAAGCTCGGGGGGAAAAACTGTTTTTT
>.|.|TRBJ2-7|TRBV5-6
CASSFLTGLYEQYF
TGTGCCAGCAGCTTTCTTACAGGGCTGTACGAGCAGTACTTC
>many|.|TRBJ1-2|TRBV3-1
CASSQDQEGLGGYTF
TGTGCCAGCAGCCAAGATCAGGAGGGCCTGGGTGGCTACACCTTC
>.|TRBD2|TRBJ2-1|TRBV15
CATSRDKRGLYNEQFF
TGTGCCACCAGCAGAGATAAGCGGGGCCTTTACAATGAGCAGTTCTTC
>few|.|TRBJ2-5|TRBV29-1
CSGGATVPETQYF
TGCAGCGGGGGGGCCACGGTCCCGGAGACCCAGTACTTC
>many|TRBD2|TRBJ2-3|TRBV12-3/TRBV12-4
CASRPRGDLTDTQYF
TGTGCCAGCAGACCACGGGGGGACCTCACAGATACGCAGTATTTT
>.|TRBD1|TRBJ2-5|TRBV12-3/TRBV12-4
CASSTQGVVTQYF
TGTGCCAGCAGTACACAGGGGGTGGTGACCCAGTACTTC
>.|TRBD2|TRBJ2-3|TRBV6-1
CASSEWGLAGETSTDTQYF
TGTGCCAGCAGTGAATGGGGACTAGCGGGGGAAACTAGCACAGATACGCAGTATTTT
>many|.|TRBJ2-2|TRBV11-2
CASSLARNTGELFF
TGTGCCAGCAGCTTAGCCAGGAACACCGGGGAGCTGTTTTTT
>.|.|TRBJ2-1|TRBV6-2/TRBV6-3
CASRTEYNEQFF
TGTGCCAGCAGGACAGAGTACAATGAGCAGTTCTTC
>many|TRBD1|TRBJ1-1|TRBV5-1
CASSRTGDTEAFF
TGCGCCAGCAGCCGGACAGGGGACACTGAAGCTTTCTTT
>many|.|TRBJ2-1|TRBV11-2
CASSLEIARNEQFF
TGTGCCAGCAGCTTAGAGATCGCCCGCAATGAGCAGTTCTTC
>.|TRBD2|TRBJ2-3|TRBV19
CASKMTSGAADTQYF
TGTGCCAGTAAAATGACTAGCGGGGCGGCAGATACGCAGTATTTT
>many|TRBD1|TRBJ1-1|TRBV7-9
CASSSGQGRTEAFF
TGTGCCAGCAGCAGCGGACAGGGAAGGACTGAAGCTTTCTTT
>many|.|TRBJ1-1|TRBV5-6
CASGHRRNTEAFF
TGTGCCAGCGGACACAGGAGGAACACTGAAGCTTTCTTT
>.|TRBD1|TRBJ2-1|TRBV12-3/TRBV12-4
CASSPRGQVDEQFF
TGTGCCAGCAGTCCAAGGGGACAGGTCGATGAGCAGTTCTTC
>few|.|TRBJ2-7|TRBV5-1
CASSLGGDSYEQYF
TGCGCCAGCAGCTTGGGAGGGGACTCTTACGAGCAGTACTTC
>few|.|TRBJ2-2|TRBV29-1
CSVETGGQRNTEELFF
TGCAGCGTTGAAACTGGTGGGCAGAGGAACACCGAGGAGCTGTTTTTT
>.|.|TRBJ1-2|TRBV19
CASSIQSTNYGYTF
TGTGCCAGTAGTATTCAGAGCACTAACTATGGCTACACCTTC
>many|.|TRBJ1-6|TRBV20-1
CSASRTDSPLHF
TGCAGTGCTTCCCGGACAGATTCACCCCTCCACTTT
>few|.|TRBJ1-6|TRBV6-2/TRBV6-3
CASSYSSGALGSPLHF
TGTGCCAGCAGTTACTCATCGGGGGCACTGGGTTCACCCCTCCACTTT
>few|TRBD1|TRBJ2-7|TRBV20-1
CSAPKTGAHEQYF
TGCAGTGCCCCGAAGACAGGGGCCCACGAGCAGTACTTC
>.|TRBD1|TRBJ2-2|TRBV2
CASCWDSSNIGELFF
TGTGCCAGCTGTTGGGACAGCTCGAACATCGGGGAGCTGTTTTTT
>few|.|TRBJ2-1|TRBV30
CACRGALEQFF
TGTGCCTGCCGGGGGGCCCTTGAGCAGTTCTTC
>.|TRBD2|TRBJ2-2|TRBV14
CASSLRSGVNTGELFF
TGTGCCAGCAGCCTGAGGAGCGGGGTGAACACCGGGGAGCTGTTTTTT
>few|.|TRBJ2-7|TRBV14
CASSQEAGWSSYEQYF
TGTGCCAGCAGCCAAGAGGCAGGTTGGAGCTCCTACGAGCAGTACTTC
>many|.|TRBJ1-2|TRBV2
CASSAIIYGYTF
TGTGCCAGCAGTGCAATAATTTATGGCTACACCTTC
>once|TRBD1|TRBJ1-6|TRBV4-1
CASSQAVGQAHYNSPLHF
TGCGCCAGCAGCCAAGCCGTTGGACAGGCCCACTATAATTCACCCCTCCACTTT
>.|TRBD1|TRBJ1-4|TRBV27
CASSDRDRGHEKLFF
TGTGCCAGCAGTGACCGGGACAGGGGGCACGAAAAACTGTTTTTT
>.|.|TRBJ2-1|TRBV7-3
CASSPVAADSYNEQFF
TGTGCCAGCAGTCCGGTCGCGGCAGACTCCTACAATGAGCAGTTCTTC
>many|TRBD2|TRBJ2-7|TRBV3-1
CASSRQRGTPGEQYF
TGTGCCAGCAGCCGCCAGCGGGGGACTCCTGGCGAGCAGTACTTC
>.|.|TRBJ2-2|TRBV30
CAWRTDRDGHTGELFF
TGTGCCTGGAGGACTGACCGGGACGGACACACCGGGGAGCTGTTTTTT
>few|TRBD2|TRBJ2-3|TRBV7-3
CASSPGLAGGLRDTQYF
TGTGCCAGCAGCCCCGGACTAGCGGGGGGGCTTAGGGATACGCAGTATTTT
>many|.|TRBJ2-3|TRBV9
CASSVGRGSTDTQYF
TGTGCCAGCAGCGTGGGCCGGGGGAGCACAGATACGCAGTATTTT
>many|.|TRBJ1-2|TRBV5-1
CASSLDDYGYTF
TGCGCCAGCAGCTTGGATGACTATGGCTACACCTTC
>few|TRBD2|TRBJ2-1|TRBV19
CASSKSGGSYNEQFF
TGTGCCAGTAGTAAGTCGGGGGGCTCCTACAATGAGCAGTTCTTC
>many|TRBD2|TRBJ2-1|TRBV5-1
CASSFAGGRGNEQFF
TGCGCCAGCAGCTTCGCGGGGGGGCGGGGCAATGAGCAGTTCTTC
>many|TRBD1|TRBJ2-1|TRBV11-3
CASSSDRAYNEQFF
TGTGCCAGCAGCTCCGACAGGGCCTACAATGAGCAGTTCTTC
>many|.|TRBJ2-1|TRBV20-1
CSARSGHNEQFF
TGCAGTGCTAGATCGGGGCACAATGAGCAGTTCTTC
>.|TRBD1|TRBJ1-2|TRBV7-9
CASSSGTGVHLKGYTF
TGTGCCAGCAGCTCCGGGACAGGGGTTCATCTGAAGGGCTACACCTTC
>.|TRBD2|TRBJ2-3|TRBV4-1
CASSQGAAGGVTDTQYF
TGCGCCAGCAGCCAGGGGGCGGCGGGGGGGGTCACAGATACGCAGTATTTT
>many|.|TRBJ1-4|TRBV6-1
CASRKVTGGNEKLFF
TGTGCCAGCAGGAAAGTTACAGGTGGTAATGAAAAACTGTTTTTT
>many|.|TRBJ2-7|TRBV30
CASAIGFSYEQYF
TGTGCCTCCGCAATCGGATTCTCCTACGAGCAGTACTTC
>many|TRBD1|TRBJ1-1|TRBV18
CASSPPGTGGNTEAFF
TGTGCCAGCTCACCACCGGGGACAGGGGGGAACACTGAAGCTTTCTTT
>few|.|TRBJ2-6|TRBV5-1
CASSLEFSGANVLTF
TGCGCCAGCAGCTTGGAATTCTCTGGGGCCAACGTCCTGACTTTC
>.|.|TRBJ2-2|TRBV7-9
CASSDSRVPGELFF
TGTGCCAGCAGCGATTCCAGGGTTCCCGGGGAGCTGTTTTTT
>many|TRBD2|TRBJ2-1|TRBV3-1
CASSLRATSGGLEQFF
TGTGCCAGCTCCCTTAGGGCGACTAGCGGGGGGCTGGAGCAGTTCTTC
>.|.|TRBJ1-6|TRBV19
CASSARKGRNSPLHF
TGTGCCAGTAGCGCGAGGAAAGGGAGGAATTCACCCCTCCACTTT
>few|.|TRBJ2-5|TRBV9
CASSEGGRQETQYF
TGTGCCAGCAGCGAGGGAGGACGTCAGGAGACCCAGTACTTC
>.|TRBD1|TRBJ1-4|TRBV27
CASRPTGGAEELFF
TGTGCCAGCAGGCCGACAGGGGGCGCGGAGGAACTGTTTTTT
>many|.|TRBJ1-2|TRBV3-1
CASSPTTNYGYTF
TGTGCCAGCAGCCCCACGACTAACTATGGCTACACCTTC
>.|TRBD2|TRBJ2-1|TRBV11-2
CASSLDLWERERVEQFF
TGTGCCAGCAGCTTAGATCTTTGGGAGCGGGAGAGGGTTGAGCAGTTCTTC